This T cell receptor beta chain stems from a study of cytomegalovirus exposure and HLA in healthy donors. Germline assignment: CDR1 SNHLY and CDR2 FYNNEI. This CDR3 has 15 residues. V dropped 5 bases and J dropped 11 bases, with 19 bases sitting between them. This PCR relied on a set of 60 Vbeta primers and 13 Jbeta primers. The assay was immunoSEQ multiplex PCR, and TCRdb's table has in-frame clones only and misses some. The table has approximately 150,000 clones, 85% seen once. V usage is TRBV2 and J usage is TRBJ1-6; D is perhaps TRBD1 (6 bases). The sequence was collected from a man aged 25-40 years in good health and CMV-seropositive. Sequencing input: PBMCs. CDR3 in DNA: TGTGCCAGCAGTTACGGACAGTCCGCAGGGGCACCCCTCCACTTT. Amino acids: CASSYGQSAGAPLHF.